This T cell receptor beta chain was sequenced in a study of shared clonotypes between healthy human individuals. Positive CCR7 selection of CD45RO-negative cells yielded the naive CD8 cells, and terminally differentiated effector memory CD45RA+ cells were excluded. Turning to this clone: Its antigen is still unknown.

Measured with immunoSEQ multiplex PCR; TCRdb has only the in-frame clones, and not every one. The sample lists hundreds of thousands of clones; roughly 95% were seen once. V was trimmed by 1 base and J by 6 bases, leaving 15 bases between them. The CDR3 consists of 16 residues. Germline assignment: CDR1 MNHNS and CDR2 SASEGT. General study points: Clonotypes that were shared across a handful of donors made up about 5.1% of naive CD4 clonotypes.

This chain uses TRBV6-1 with TRBJ1-4; D remains unclear. The sequencing sample was made of naive CD8+ T cells sorted from blood. This receptor was taken from a woman aged 30 to 39 in good health. CDR3 coding DNA: TGTGCCAGCAGTGAAGATGGACGGGGATCCCATGAAAAACTGTTTTTT. It encodes CASSEDGRGSHEKLFF.